This T cell receptor (beta chain) was captured by sequencing in a study of human T cells and chemical hapten exposure. CDR3 length equals 14 residues. Germline V CDR1 and CDR2: ENHRY, SYGVKD. Trimming shortened V by 1 base and J by 5 bases, and 9 bases separated the two germline ends. The time point here: patch test 2, 6 weeks after DPC sensitization. Specified treatment: therapeutic diphenylcyclopropenone sensitization with weekly scalp DPC. TCRdb itself ran the RACE reads through MiXCR, one entry per CDR3 protein. Found here are 100,000 or so distinct CDR3 sequences, 9.3% of them singletons; the top ten hold just over 2%.

The material sequenced was whole blood, taken in connection with sensitization to the hapten diphenylcyclopropenone (DPC). The rearrangement joins TRBV10-3 to TRBJ2-1; D perhaps matches TRBD1 (5 bases). This TCR was recovered from a woman between 35 and 50 years old with alopecia areata. Some clones in this sample may be carry-over from other donors' samples. The CDR3: CAISEWGGNNEQFF. The CDR3 region has the DNA TGTGCCATCAGTGAGTGGGGCGGAAACAATGAGCAGTTCTTC.